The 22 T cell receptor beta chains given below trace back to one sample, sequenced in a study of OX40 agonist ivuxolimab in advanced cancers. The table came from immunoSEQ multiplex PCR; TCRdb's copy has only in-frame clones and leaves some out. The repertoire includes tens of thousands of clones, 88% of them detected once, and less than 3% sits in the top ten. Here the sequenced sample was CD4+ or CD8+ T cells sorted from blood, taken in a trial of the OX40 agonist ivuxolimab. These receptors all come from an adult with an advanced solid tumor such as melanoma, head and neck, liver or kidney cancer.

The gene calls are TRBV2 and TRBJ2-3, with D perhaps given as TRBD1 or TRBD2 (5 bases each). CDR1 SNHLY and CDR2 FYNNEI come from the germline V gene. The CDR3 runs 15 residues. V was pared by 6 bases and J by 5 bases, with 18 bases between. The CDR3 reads CASSSDRGLGDTQYF. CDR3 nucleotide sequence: TGTGCCAGCAGCAGCGACAGAGGACTCGGAGATACGCAGTATTTT.

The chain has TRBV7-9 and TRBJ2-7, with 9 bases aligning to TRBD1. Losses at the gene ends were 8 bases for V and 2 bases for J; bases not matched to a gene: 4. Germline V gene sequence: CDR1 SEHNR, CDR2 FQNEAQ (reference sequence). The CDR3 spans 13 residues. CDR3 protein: CASHGQGTYEQYF. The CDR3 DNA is TGTGCCAGCCACGGACAGGGGACCTACGAGCAGTACTTC. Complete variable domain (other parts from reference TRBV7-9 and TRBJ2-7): DTGVSQNPRHKITKRGQNVTFRCDPISEHNRLYWYRQTLGQGPEFLTYFQNEAQLEKSRLLSDRFSAERPKGSFSTLEIQRTEQGDSAMYLCASHGQGTYEQYFGPGTRLTVT.

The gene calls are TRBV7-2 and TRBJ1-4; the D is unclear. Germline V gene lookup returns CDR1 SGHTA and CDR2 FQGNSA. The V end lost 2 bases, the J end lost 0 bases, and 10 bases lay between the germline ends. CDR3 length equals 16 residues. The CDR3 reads CASSLTGFTTNEKLFF. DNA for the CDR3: TGTGCCAGCAGCTTAACGGGATTTACAACTAATGAAAAACTGTTTTTT.

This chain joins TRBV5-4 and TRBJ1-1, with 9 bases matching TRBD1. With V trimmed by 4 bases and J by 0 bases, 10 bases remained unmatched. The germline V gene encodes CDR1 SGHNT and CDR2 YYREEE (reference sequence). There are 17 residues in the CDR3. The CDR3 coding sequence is TGTGCCAGCAGCCCGGACAGGGGTGGGGCGATGAACACTGAAGCTTTCTTT. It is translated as CASSPDRGGAMNTEAFF.

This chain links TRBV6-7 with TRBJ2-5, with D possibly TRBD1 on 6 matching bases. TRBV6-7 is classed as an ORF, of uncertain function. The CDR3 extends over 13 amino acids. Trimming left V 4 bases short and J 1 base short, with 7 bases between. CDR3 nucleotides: TGTGCCAGCAGTTCCAGGGGCCAAGAGACCCAGTACTTC. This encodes CASSSRGQETQYF.

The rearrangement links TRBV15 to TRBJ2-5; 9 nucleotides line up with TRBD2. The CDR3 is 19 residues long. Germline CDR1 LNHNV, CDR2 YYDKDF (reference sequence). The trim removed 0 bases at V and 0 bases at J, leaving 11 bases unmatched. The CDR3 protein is CATSRDLAGGILDQETQYF. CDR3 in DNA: TGTGCCACCAGCAGAGATCTTGCGGGAGGGATCCTGGACCAAGAGACCCAGTACTTC.

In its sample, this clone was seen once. The CDR3 DNA follows: TGTGCCAGTAGTATAGAAAGGGGCACTGAAGCTTTCTTT. Encoded protein: CASSIERGTEAFF. This chain links TRBV19 with TRBJ1-1, with D perhaps matching TRBD1 (5 bases). The CDR3 sequence is 13 residues long. V lost 0 bases, J lost 4 bases, and 6 bases lay in between. CDR1 and CDR2 (germline): LNHDA, SQIVND (reference sequence).

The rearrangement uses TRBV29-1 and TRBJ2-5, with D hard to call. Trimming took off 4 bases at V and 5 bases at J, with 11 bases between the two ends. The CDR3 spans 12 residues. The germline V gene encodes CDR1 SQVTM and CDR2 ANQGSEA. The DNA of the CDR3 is TGCAGCGTTGTCCCTTCGAGGGAGACCCAGTACTTC. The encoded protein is CSVVPSRETQYF. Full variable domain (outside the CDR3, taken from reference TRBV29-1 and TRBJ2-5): SAVISQKPSRDICQRGTSLTIQCQVDSQVTMMFWYRQQPGQSLTLIATANQGSEATYESGFVIDKFPISRPNLTFSTLTVSNMSPEDSSIYLCSVVPSRETQYFGPGTRLLVL.

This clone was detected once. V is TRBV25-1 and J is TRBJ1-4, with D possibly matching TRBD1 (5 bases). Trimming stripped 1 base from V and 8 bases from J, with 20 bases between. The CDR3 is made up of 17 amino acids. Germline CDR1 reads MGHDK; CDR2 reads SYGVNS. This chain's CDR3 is CASSESSTPPWGEKLFF. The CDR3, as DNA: TGTGCCAGCAGTGAATCCTCGACACCTCCCTGGGGGGAAAAACTGTTTTTT.

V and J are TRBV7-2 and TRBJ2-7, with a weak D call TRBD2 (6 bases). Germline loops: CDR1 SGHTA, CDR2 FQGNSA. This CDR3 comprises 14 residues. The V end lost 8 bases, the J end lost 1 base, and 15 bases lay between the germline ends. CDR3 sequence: CASSDWGRSYEQYF. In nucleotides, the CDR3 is TGTGCCAGCTCAGACTGGGGGAGGTCCTACGAGCAGTACTTC.

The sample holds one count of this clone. CDR3: CASSSFLAGERVDEQFF. The CDR3 DNA follows: TGTGCCAGCAGCTCGTTCCTAGCGGGAGAACGGGTGGATGAGCAGTTCTTC. The genes are TRBV11-3 and TRBJ2-1, with 10 bases aligning to TRBD2. Germline V gene data show CDR1 as SGHNT and CDR2 as YENEEA. The CDR3 consists of 17 residues. The junction had 14 bases not matched to a gene; V was cut back by 4 bases and J by 8 bases.

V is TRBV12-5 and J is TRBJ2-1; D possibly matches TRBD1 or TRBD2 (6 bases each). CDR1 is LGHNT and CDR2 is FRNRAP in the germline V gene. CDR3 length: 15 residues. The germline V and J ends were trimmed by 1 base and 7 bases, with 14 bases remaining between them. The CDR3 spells CASGLEGGLGNEQFF. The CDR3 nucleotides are TGTGCTAGTGGTTTGGAGGGGGGCTTGGGTAATGAGCAGTTCTTC.

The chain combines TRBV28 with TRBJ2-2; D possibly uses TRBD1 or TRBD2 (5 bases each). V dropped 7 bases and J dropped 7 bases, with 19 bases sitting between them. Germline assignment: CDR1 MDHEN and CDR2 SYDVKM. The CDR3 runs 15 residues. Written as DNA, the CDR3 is TGTGCCAGCACCCTCCGGCTAGGGGCGGGCGGGGAGCTGTTTTTT. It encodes CASTLRLGAGGELFF.

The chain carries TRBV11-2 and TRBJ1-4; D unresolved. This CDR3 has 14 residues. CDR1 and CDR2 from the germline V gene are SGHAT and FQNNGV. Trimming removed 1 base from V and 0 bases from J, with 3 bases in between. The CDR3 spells CASSLAATNEKLFF. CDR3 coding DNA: TGTGCCAGCAGCTTAGCTGCAACTAATGAAAAACTGTTTTTT.

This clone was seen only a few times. The CDR3 loop reads CASSPGGQLNTEAFF. DNA of the CDR3: TGTGCCAGCAGCCCTGGGGGACAGCTAAACACTGAAGCTTTCTTT. The chain links TRBV16 to TRBJ1-1; TRBD1 agrees at 7 bases. The CDR3 consists of 15 residues. V gave up 4 bases and J gave up 2 bases; unmatched junction bases: 7. The V gene's germline CDR1 is KGHSY and CDR2 FQNENV. Using reference TRBV16 and TRBJ1-1 for the parts outside the CDR3, the full variable domain is GEEVAQTPKHLVRGEGQKAKLYCAPIKGHSYVFWYQQVLKNEFKFLISFQNENVFDETGMPKERFSAKCLPNSPCSLEIQATKLEDSAVYFCASSPGGQLNTEAFFGQGTRLTVV.

CDR3 protein: CASSLAGGPNEQYF. CDR3 in DNA: TGTGCCAGCAGCTTAGCGGGAGGCCCAAACGAGCAGTACTTC. The chain employs TRBV7-9 and TRBJ2-7, with D perhaps TRBD2 (6 bases). Looked up from germline, CDR1 is SEHNR and CDR2 is FQNEAQ (reference sequence). This CDR3 has 14 residues. V was pared by 0 bases and J by 5 bases, with 11 bases between.

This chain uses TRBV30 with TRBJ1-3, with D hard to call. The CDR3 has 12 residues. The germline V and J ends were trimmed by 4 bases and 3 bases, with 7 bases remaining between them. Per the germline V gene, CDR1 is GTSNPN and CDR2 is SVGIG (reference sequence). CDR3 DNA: TGTGCCTGGAAGGGAAATGGAAACACCATATATTTT. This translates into CAWKGNGNTIYF.

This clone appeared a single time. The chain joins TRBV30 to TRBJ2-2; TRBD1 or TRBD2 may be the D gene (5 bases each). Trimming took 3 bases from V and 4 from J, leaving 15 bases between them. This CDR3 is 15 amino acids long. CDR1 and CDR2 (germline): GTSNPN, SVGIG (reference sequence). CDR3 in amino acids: CAWRREGRSTGELFF. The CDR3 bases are TGTGCCTGGAGGAGAGAGGGGCGCAGCACCGGGGAGCTGTTTTTT.

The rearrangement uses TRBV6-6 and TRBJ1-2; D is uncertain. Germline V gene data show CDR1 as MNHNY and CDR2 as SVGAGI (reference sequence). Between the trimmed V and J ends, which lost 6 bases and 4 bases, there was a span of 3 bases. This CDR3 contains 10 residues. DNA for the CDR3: TGTGCCAGCAGCCTCTATGGCTACACCTTC. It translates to CASSLYGYTF.

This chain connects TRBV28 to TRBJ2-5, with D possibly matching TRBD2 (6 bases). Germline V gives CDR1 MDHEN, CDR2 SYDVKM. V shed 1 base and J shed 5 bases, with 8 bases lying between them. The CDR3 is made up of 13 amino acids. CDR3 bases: TGTGCCAGCAGTTTATCGGGGAGGGAGACCCAGTACTTC. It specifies CASSLSGRETQYF.

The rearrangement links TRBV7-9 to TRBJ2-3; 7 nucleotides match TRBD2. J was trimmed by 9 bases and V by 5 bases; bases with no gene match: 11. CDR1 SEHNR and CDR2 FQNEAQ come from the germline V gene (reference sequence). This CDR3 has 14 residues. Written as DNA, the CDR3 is TGTGCCAGCAGCCCGTCCGGGACTATAGACACGCAGTATTTT. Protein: CASSPSGTIDTQYF.

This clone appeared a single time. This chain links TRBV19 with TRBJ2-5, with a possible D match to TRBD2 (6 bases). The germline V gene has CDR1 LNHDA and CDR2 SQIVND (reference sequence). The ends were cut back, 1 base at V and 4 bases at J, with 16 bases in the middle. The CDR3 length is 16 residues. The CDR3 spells CASSIGTTTEGETQYF. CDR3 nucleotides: TGTGCCAGTAGTATAGGGACTACCACGGAGGGAGAGACCCAGTACTTC.